This T cell receptor beta chain was recorded in a study of monozygotic twins with inflammatory bowel disease. Turning to this clonotype: Antigen: not known.

The CDR3 length is 15 residues. Germline V lookup: CDR1 DFQATT, CDR2 SNEGSKA (reference sequence). UMIs that included a 6-nucleotide sample barcode were added by template switching, which took place during cDNA synthesis. TCRdb reprocessed the 5' RACE reads, with one entry per CDR3 protein and no DNA. This repertoire includes roughly 170,000 distinct CDR3 sequences. General study findings and limits: In patient repertoires, differing immunosuppressive treatments may have added some variability. The existence of one strong signal or clonotype linked to IBD lacked support. For IBD patients, clonotypes shared with others were fewer than for healthy twins, especially with disease activity.

The specimen sequenced was blood. The V call is TRBV20-1, the J call TRBJ2-1; checking the TCRdb D call of TRBD2 is not possible without DNA. This sequence originates from a human donor with ulcerative colitis or Crohn's disease, or a healthy co-twin of an affected twin (not recorded which). CDR3 protein: CSARDRLAGVYEQFF.